The clone carrying this T cell receptor (beta chain) was detected ten times or more. The antigen remains undetermined. The sample belongs to a study of early T cells in non-severe SARS-CoV-2 infection. General study results and limits: VDJdb-based annotation leaned toward anti-spike CD8 responses and missed private and CD4 specificities.

V lost 2 bases to trimming and J lost 4 bases, with 8 bases between them. Germline V lookup: CDR1 MNHNY, CDR2 SVGAGI (reference sequence). The CDR3 covers 13 residues. cDNA molecules, individually, were tagged with unique molecular identifiers. TCRdb itself ran the 5' RACE reads through MiXCR, one entry per CDR3 protein. Among about 23,000 distinct CDR3 sequences, over 4% were seen once, and the ten largest hold about 4.5%. The TCR sequence derives from an adult who was a healthcare worker with PCR-confirmed SARS-CoV-2 infection or an uninfected control (not recorded which). The chain links TRBV6-6 to TRBJ1-1; D may be TRBD1 (6 bases). Sequencing input: whole blood. CDR3 protein: CASSYADSTEAFF. The CDR3 region has the DNA TGTGCCAGCAGTTACGCGGACAGCACTGAAGCTTTCTTT.